Detailed here is one T cell receptor (beta chain). Its antigen remains unidentified. The data were taken from a study of vaccination effects on CD4 cells after COVID-19. Overall study findings and caveats: Among infection- and vaccine-induced clones, marked clonal contraction occurred late after vaccination. Vaccine-induced clones in healthy vaccinees cross-reacted with common cold coronaviruses in only 1 of 255 cases.

ViraFEST expansion of antigen-specific CD4+ T cells with viral peptide pools preceded sequencing. A 10-day culture period preceded the isolation of CD4+ T cells. Vaccine recipients, nucleocapsid antibody negative, had no prior SARS-CoV-2 infection. Germline V gives CDR1 ENHRY, CDR2 SYGVKD. The CDR3 consists of 16 residues. The V gene lost 4 bases and the J gene lost 1 base, with 16 bases spanning the gap. Clones were sequenced by immunoSEQ multiplex PCR, and TCRdb holds only the in-frame ones, with some missing. The sample has around 55,000 clones, approximately 70% seen once. The V and J genes are TRBV10-3 and TRBJ1-1; maybe TRBD1 (6 bases). The starting material was CD4+ T cells from PBMCs cultured with SARS-CoV-2 spike peptides, obtained before COVID-19 vaccination. The clonotype originates from a human donor who received a COVID-19 vaccine. The CDR3 DNA reads TGTGCCATCAGTGGGACTCATTGGGGGGCGAACACTGAAGCTTTCTTT. Translation: CAISGTHWGANTEAFF.